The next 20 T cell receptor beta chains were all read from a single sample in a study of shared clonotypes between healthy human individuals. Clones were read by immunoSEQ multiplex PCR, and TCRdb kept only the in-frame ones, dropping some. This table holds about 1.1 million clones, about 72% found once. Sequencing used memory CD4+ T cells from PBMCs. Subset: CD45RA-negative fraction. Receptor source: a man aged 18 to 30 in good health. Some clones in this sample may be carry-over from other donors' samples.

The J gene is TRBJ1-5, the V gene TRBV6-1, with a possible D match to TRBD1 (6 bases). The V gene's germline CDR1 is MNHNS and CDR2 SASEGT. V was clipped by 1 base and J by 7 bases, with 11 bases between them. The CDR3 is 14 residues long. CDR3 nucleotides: TGTGCCAGCAGTGAAGGGACAGACGGACAGCCCCAGCATTTT. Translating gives CASSEGTDGQPQHF.

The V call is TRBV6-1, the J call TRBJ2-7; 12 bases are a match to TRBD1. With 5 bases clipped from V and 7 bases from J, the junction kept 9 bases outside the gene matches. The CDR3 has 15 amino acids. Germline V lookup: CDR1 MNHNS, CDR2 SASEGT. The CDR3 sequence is CASSLPGQGAGEQYF. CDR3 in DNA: TGTGCCAGCAGTTTGCCGGGACAGGGGGCAGGAGAGCAGTACTTC.

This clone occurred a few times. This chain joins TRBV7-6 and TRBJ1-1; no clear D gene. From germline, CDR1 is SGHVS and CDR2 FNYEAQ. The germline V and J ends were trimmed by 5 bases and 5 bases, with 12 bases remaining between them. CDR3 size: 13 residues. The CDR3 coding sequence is TGTGCCAGCAGCCCCCGCCTGTTGACTGAAGCTTTCTTT. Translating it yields CASSPRLLTEAFF.

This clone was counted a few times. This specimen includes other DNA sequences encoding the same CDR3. The CDR3 region is CASSLWGGADTEAFF. DNA of the CDR3: TGTGCCAGCAGTTTATGGGGGGGCGCAGACACTGAAGCTTTCTTT. This chain joins TRBV28 and TRBJ1-1, with D maybe TRBD1 (6 bases). The CDR3 is 15 amino acids. Trimming removed 0 bases from V and 3 bases from J, with 11 bases in between. CDR1 and CDR2 (germline): MDHEN, SYDVKM.

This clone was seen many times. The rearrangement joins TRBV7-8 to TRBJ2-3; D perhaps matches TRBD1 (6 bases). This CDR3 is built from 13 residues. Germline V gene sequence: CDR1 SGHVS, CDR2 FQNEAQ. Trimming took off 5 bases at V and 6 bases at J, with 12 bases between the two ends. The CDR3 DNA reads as TGTGCCAGCAGCCCCCAGGGGTTGGATACGCAGTATTTT. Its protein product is CASSPQGLDTQYF. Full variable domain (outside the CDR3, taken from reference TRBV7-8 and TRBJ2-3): GAGVSQSPRYKVAKRGQDVALRCDPISGHVSLFWYQQALGQGPEFLTYFQNEAQLDKSGLPSDRFFAERPEGSVSTLKIQRTQQEDSAVYLCASSPQGLDTQYFGPGTRLTVL.

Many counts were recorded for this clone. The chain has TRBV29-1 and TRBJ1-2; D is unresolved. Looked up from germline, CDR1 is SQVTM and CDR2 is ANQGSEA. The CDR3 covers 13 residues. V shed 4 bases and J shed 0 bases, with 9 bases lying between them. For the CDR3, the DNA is TGCAGCGTTGTATCGAGTGCTAACTATGGCTACACCTTC. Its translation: CSVVSSANYGYTF.

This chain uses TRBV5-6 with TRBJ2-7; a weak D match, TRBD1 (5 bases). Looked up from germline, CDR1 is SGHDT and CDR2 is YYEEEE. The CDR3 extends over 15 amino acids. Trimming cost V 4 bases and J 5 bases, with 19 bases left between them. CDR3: CASSVITTVANEQYF. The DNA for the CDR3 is TGTGCCAGCAGCGTCATTACGACAGTCGCCAACGAGCAGTACTTC.

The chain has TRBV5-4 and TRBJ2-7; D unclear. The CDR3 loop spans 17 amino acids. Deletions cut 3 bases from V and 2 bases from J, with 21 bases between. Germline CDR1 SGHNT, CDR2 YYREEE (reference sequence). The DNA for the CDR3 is TGTGCCAGCAGCTCCGCCGGACGGCGGTCCCTACCCTACGAGCAGTACTTC. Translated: CASSSAGRRSLPYEQYF.

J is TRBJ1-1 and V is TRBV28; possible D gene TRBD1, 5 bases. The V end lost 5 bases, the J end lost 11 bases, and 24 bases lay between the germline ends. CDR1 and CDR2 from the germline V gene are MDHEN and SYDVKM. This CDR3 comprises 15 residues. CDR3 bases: TGTGCCAGCAGTCCCTCATTTGGGGACGTCCGTCGGGCTTTCTTT. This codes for CASSPSFGDVRRAFF. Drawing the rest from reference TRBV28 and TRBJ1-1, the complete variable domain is DVKVTQSSRYLVKRTGEKVFLECVQDMDHENMFWYRQDPGLGLRLIYFSYDVKMKEKGDIPEGYSVSREKKERFSLILESASTNQTSMYLCASSPSFGDVRRAFFGQGTRLTVV.

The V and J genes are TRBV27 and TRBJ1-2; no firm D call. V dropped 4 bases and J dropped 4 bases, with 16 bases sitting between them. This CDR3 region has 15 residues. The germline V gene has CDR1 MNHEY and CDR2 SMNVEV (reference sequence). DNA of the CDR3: TGTGCCAGCAGTTCAACCCCGGCCCGGGGCTATGGCTACACCTTC. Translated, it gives CASSSTPARGYGYTF.

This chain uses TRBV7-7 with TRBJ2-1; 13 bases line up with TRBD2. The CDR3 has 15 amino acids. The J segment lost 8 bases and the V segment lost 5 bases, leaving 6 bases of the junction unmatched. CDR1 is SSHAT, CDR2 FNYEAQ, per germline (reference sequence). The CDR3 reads CASSNGLAGVDEQFF. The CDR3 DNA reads TGTGCCAGCAGCAACGGACTAGCGGGAGTCGATGAGCAGTTCTTC.

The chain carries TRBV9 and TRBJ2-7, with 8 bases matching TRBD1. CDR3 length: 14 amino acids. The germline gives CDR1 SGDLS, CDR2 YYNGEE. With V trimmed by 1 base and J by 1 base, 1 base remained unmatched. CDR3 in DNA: TGTGCCAGCAGCGTACAGGGGGCATCCTACGAGCAGTACTTC. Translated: CASSVQGASYEQYF.

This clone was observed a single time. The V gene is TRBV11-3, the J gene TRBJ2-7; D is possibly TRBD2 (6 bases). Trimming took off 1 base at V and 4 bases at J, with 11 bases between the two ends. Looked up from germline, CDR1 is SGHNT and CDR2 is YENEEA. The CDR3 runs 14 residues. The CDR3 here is CASSLGPGDYEQYF. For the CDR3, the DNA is TGTGCCAGCAGCTTAGGACCGGGAGATTACGAGCAGTACTTC.

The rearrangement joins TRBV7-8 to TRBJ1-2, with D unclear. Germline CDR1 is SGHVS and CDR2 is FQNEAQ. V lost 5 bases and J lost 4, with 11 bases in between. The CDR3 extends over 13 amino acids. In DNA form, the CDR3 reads TGTGCCAGCAGCCCCCTCGCCAGCTATGGCTACACCTTC. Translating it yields CASSPLASYGYTF. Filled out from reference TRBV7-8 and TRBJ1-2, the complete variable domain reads GAGVSQSPRYKVAKRGQDVALRCDPISGHVSLFWYQQALGQGPEFLTYFQNEAQLDKSGLPSDRFFAERPEGSVSTLKIQRTQQEDSAVYLCASSPLASYGYTFGSGTRLTVV.

The CDR3 nucleotides read TGTGCCAGCAGCCGGAGAAAGGTTCGGGATCAGCCCCAGCATTTT. Its protein product is CASSRRKVRDQPQHF. The V and J genes are TRBV28 and TRBJ1-5; unclear D gene. There are 15 residues in the CDR3. CDR1 is MDHEN and CDR2 is SYDVKM in the germline V gene. V was pared by 6 bases and J by 5 bases, with 17 bases between. Complete variable domain (other parts from reference TRBV28 and TRBJ1-5): DVKVTQSSRYLVKRTGEKVFLECVQDMDHENMFWYRQDPGLGLRLIYFSYDVKMKEKGDIPEGYSVSREKKERFSLILESASTNQTSMYLCASSRRKVRDQPQHFGDGTRLSIL.

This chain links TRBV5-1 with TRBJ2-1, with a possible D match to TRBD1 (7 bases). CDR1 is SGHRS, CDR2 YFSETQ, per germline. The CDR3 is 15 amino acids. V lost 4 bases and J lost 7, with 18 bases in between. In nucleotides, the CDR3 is TGCGCCAGCAGCCCCGGAGGGGGCGCGGGGAATGAGCAGTTCTTC. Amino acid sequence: CASSPGGGAGNEQFF.

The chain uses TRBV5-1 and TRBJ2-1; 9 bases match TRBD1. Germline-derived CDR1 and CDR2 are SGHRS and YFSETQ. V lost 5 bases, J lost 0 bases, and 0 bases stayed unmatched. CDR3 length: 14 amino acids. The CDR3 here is CASRGQGSYNEQFF. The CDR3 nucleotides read TGCGCCAGCAGGGGACAGGGCTCCTACAATGAGCAGTTCTTC.

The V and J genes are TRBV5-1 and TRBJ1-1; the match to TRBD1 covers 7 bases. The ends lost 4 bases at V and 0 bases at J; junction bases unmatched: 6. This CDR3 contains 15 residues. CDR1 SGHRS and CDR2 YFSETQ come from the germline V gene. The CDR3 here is CASSPGQTLNTEAFF. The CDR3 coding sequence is TGCGCCAGCAGCCCGGGACAGACCCTGAACACTGAAGCTTTCTTT.

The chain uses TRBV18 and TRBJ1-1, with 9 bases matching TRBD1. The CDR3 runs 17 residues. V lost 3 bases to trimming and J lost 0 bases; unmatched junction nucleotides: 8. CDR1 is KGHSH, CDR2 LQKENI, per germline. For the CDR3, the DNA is TGTGCCAGCTCACCGCCATTCGGGACAGGGTTGAACACTGAAGCTTTCTTT. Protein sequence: CASSPPFGTGLNTEAFF.

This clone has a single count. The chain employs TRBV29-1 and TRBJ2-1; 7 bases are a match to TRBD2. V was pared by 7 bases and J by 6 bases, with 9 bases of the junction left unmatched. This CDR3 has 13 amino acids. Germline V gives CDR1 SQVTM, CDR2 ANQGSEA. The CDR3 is CSARYGGSNEQFF. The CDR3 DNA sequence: TGCAGCGCCAGGTACGGGGGGAGCAATGAGCAGTTCTTC.